A selection of T cell receptor beta chains follows, all from one sample in a study of blood T cell repertoires in COVID-19. Assay used: immunoSEQ multiplex PCR; TCRdb lists only in-frame clones, some missing. The sample consists of about 210,000 clones, 65% to 85% of them appearing once. The specimen was peripheral blood. Receptor source: a human donor in a cohort sampled during active COVID-19. CDR3s include the opening cysteine and the closing phenylalanine or tryptophan. The D gene is left open where the match is weak. Expanded clones are given a class, and other clones once, few, many or no size at all.

v_gene: TRBV14; j_gene: TRBJ2-3; d_gene: TRBD2; abundance: few; CDR3nt: TGTGCCAGCAGCCAAGATCTCAGCGGGAGGGCCTTGGATACGCAGTATTTT; CDR3aa: CASSQDLSGRALDTQYF
v_gene: TRBV5-3; j_gene: TRBJ1-1; d_gene: TRBD1; abundance: NA; CDR3nt: TGTGCCAGAAGCTTTGCGACAGGGGGCGTTGGCACTGAAGCTTTCTTT; CDR3aa: CARSFATGGVGTEAFF
v_gene: TRBV5-8; j_gene: TRBJ1-6; d_gene: NA; abundance: NA; CDR3nt: TGTGCCAGCACCAGGGTTAATTCACCCCTCCACTTT; CDR3aa: CASTRVNSPLHF
v_gene: TRBV5-5; j_gene: TRBJ1-2; d_gene: NA; abundance: NA; CDR3nt: TGTGCCAGCAGACTCCGAACACAGGCGGAGGGCTACACCTTC; CDR3aa: CASRLRTQAEGYTF
v_gene: TRBV4-1; j_gene: TRBJ2-7; d_gene: NA; abundance: NA; CDR3nt: TGCGCCAGCAGGGGGGGATCAGCCTACGAGCAGTACTTC; CDR3aa: CASRGGSAYEQYF
v_gene: TRBV7-2; j_gene: TRBJ1-1; d_gene: NA; abundance: NA; CDR3nt: TGTGCCAGCGACAACCGTGTACAGAACACTGAAGCTTTCTTT; CDR3aa: CASDNRVQNTEAFF
v_gene: TRBV14; j_gene: TRBJ2-7; d_gene: NA; abundance: NA; CDR3nt: TGTGCCAGCAGCCAAGTCCACACCCTCTCCTACGAGCAGTACTTC; CDR3aa: CASSQVHTLSYEQYF
v_gene: TRBV30; j_gene: TRBJ1-1; d_gene: NA; abundance: NA; CDR3nt: TGTGCCTGGAGAAGGGGAGCGGGGGACACTGAAGCTTTCTTT; CDR3aa: CAWRRGAGDTEAFF
v_gene: TRBV29-1; j_gene: TRBJ2-7; d_gene: TRBD1; abundance: NA; CDR3nt: TGCAGCGCCACCGGGACAGGGTATAACGAGCAGTACTTC; CDR3aa: CSATGTGYNEQYF
v_gene: TRBV15; j_gene: TRBJ1-5; d_gene: NA; abundance: NA; CDR3nt: TGTGCCACCAGTGGGAGTGGAGAGGGTTATCAGCCCCAGCATTTT; CDR3aa: CATSGSGEGYQPQHF
v_gene: TRBV18; j_gene: TRBJ2-2; d_gene: NA; abundance: once; CDR3nt: TGTGCCAGCTCACCTGGAAGACAGACCTGGACAGGGGAGCTGTTTTTT; CDR3aa: CASSPGRQTWTGELFF
v_gene: TRBV28; j_gene: TRBJ1-1; d_gene: NA; abundance: NA; CDR3nt: TGTGCCAGCAGTTCAGGGTTAGGAGCTTTCTTT; CDR3aa: CASSSGLGAFF
v_gene: TRBV6-5; j_gene: TRBJ2-5; d_gene: NA; abundance: NA; CDR3nt: TGTGCCAGCACCAAAGCAGGGATTGTGAAAGAGACCCAGTACTTC; CDR3aa: CASTKAGIVKETQYF
v_gene: TRBV5-6; j_gene: TRBJ2-7; d_gene: TRBD2; abundance: NA; CDR3nt: TGTGCCAGCAGCTCGAGCGGGGCGGCCTACGAGCAGTACTTC; CDR3aa: CASSSSGAAYEQYF
v_gene: TRBV6-1; j_gene: TRBJ2-4; d_gene: NA; abundance: NA; CDR3nt: TGTGCCAGCAGTGATAGCAGTATTCAGTACTTC; CDR3aa: CASSDSSIQYF
v_gene: TRBV5-6; j_gene: TRBJ2-7; d_gene: NA; abundance: NA; CDR3nt: TGTGCCAGCAGCCCGGGGGCCTACGAGCAGTACTTC; CDR3aa: CASSPGAYEQYF
v_gene: TRBV4-2; j_gene: TRBJ2-3; d_gene: TRBD2; abundance: NA; CDR3nt: TGTGCCAGCAGCCAATCCACTAGCGGGACTAGCACAGATACGCAGTATTTT; CDR3aa: CASSQSTSGTSTDTQYF
v_gene: TRBV5-5; j_gene: TRBJ2-1; d_gene: TRBD1; abundance: NA; CDR3nt: TGTGCCAGCAGCTGGACAGGGTGGGGGTCGGATGAGCAGTTCTTC; CDR3aa: CASSWTGWGSDEQFF
v_gene: TRBV6-5; j_gene: TRBJ1-1; d_gene: NA; abundance: NA; CDR3nt: TGTGCCAGCAGTACCGTGAGACAGCCGAACACTGAAGCTTTCTTT; CDR3aa: CASSTVRQPNTEAFF
v_gene: TRBV14; j_gene: TRBJ2-2; d_gene: NA; abundance: NA; CDR3nt: TGTGCCAGCAGCCCGGTCACCGGGGAGCTGTTTTTT; CDR3aa: CASSPVTGELFF
v_gene: TRBV2; j_gene: TRBJ1-6; d_gene: TRBD1; abundance: NA; CDR3nt: TGTGCCAGCAGGACAGGGGTCTCACCCCTCCACTTT; CDR3aa: CASRTGVSPLHF
v_gene: TRBV6-5; j_gene: TRBJ2-3; d_gene: TRBD2; abundance: once; CDR3nt: TGTGCCAGCAGTTACGACGCGGGAGGGAGCACAGATACGCAGTATTTT; CDR3aa: CASSYDAGGSTDTQYF
v_gene: TRBV7-2; j_gene: TRBJ2-3; d_gene: TRBD1; abundance: NA; CDR3nt: TGTGCCAGCAGCCACCCGGGTAGGGGGCTGAGCACAGATACGCAGTATTTT; CDR3aa: CASSHPGRGLSTDTQYF
v_gene: TRBV11-3; j_gene: TRBJ2-2; d_gene: NA; abundance: NA; CDR3nt: TGTGCCAGCACCACGGGGGTTAACACCGGGGAGCTGTTTTTT; CDR3aa: CASTTGVNTGELFF
v_gene: TRBV9; j_gene: TRBJ2-3; d_gene: NA; abundance: NA; CDR3nt: TGTGCCAGCAGCCCCTCAGTGGTTGACTATAGCACAGATACGCAGTATTTT; CDR3aa: CASSPSVVDYSTDTQYF
v_gene: TRBV19; j_gene: TRBJ1-5; d_gene: NA; abundance: NA; CDR3nt: TGTGCCACCCTCGATAAGGGGGTGGGGGATCAGCCCCAGCATTTT; CDR3aa: CATLDKGVGDQPQHF
v_gene: TRBV12-3/TRBV12-4; j_gene: TRBJ2-5; d_gene: TRBD2; abundance: NA; CDR3nt: TGTGCCAGCAGTGCCGGGGAGGGGACCCAGTACTTC; CDR3aa: CASSAGEGTQYF
v_gene: TRBV6-5; j_gene: TRBJ1-4; d_gene: NA; abundance: NA; CDR3nt: TGTGCCAGCAGGAAGGGGGAGTATTCTAATGAAAAACTGTTTTTT; CDR3aa: CASRKGEYSNEKLFF
v_gene: TRBV10-3; j_gene: TRBJ2-6; d_gene: TRBD2; abundance: NA; CDR3nt: TGTGCCATCAGTGAACCTCAGGACGGGAGGAACTCTGGGGCCAACGTCCTGACTTTC; CDR3aa: CAISEPQDGRNSGANVLTF
v_gene: TRBV7-9; j_gene: TRBJ1-6; d_gene: NA; abundance: few; CDR3nt: TGTGCCAGCAGTCCCTGGGCGCCAGACCATAATTCACCCCTCCACTTT; CDR3aa: CASSPWAPDHNSPLHF
v_gene: TRBV28; j_gene: TRBJ2-2; d_gene: NA; abundance: once; CDR3nt: TGTGCCAGCGGATTAGGCGGGCCTTACACCGGGGAGCTGTTTTTT; CDR3aa: CASGLGGPYTGELFF
v_gene: TRBV5-5; j_gene: TRBJ1-2; d_gene: TRBD1; abundance: many; CDR3nt: TGTGCCAGCAGCCTGGACAGGAGGGACTATGGCTACACCTTC; CDR3aa: CASSLDRRDYGYTF
v_gene: TRBV19; j_gene: TRBJ1-4; d_gene: NA; abundance: NA; CDR3nt: TGTGCCAGTAGTCTCCAGGGGCCCCCACTACGGGAAAAACTGTTTTTT; CDR3aa: CASSLQGPPLREKLFF
v_gene: TRBV4-2; j_gene: TRBJ2-7; d_gene: NA; abundance: NA; CDR3nt: TGTGCCAGCAGCCAAGATAGGGCGGCGGGGGAGCAGTACTTC; CDR3aa: CASSQDRAAGEQYF
v_gene: TRBV9; j_gene: TRBJ1-2; d_gene: TRBD1; abundance: NA; CDR3nt: TGTGCCAGCAGCGCCTTGACAGGGTTGGACTATGGCTACACCTTC; CDR3aa: CASSALTGLDYGYTF
v_gene: TRBV15; j_gene: TRBJ1-2; d_gene: NA; abundance: NA; CDR3nt: TGTGCCACCAGCAGAGTAGGCAGGGCGGGAGCTGGCTACACCTTC; CDR3aa: CATSRVGRAGAGYTF
v_gene: TRBV3-1/TRBV3-2; j_gene: TRBJ1-2; d_gene: NA; abundance: NA; CDR3nt: TGTGCCAGCAGCCAAGATAGAGGACAGACTTCTGGTGGCTACACCTTC; CDR3aa: CASSQDRGQTSGGYTF
v_gene: TRBV28; j_gene: TRBJ2-5; d_gene: TRBD1; abundance: NA; CDR3nt: TGTGCCAGCAGCTCCCAAGGCGGGACAGGGGGAGAGACCCAGTACTTC; CDR3aa: CASSSQGGTGGETQYF
v_gene: TRBV20-1; j_gene: TRBJ1-2; d_gene: NA; abundance: NA; CDR3nt: TGCAGTGCTTCCCGCGACTATGGCTACACCTTC; CDR3aa: CSASRDYGYTF
v_gene: TRBV14; j_gene: TRBJ2-3; d_gene: TRBD2; abundance: NA; CDR3nt: TGTGCCAGCAGCCTCCTCGCCGGGGGGGTTACAGATACGCAGTATTTT; CDR3aa: CASSLLAGGVTDTQYF
v_gene: TRBV5-6; j_gene: TRBJ2-2; d_gene: NA; abundance: NA; CDR3nt: TGTGCCAGCAGCCGGGACTTACTCACCGGGGAGCTGTTTTTT; CDR3aa: CASSRDLLTGELFF
v_gene: TRBV18; j_gene: TRBJ2-7; d_gene: TRBD2; abundance: NA; CDR3nt: TGTGCCAGCTCACCATCTACTAGCGGGGGTTCATCCTACGAGCAGTACTTC; CDR3aa: CASSPSTSGGSSYEQYF
v_gene: TRBV7-8; j_gene: TRBJ2-1; d_gene: TRBD2; abundance: NA; CDR3nt: TGTGCCAGCAGCTTAGGGGGCGGGAGCTCCACGGAGGAGCAGTTCTTC; CDR3aa: CASSLGGGSSTEEQFF
v_gene: TRBV6-2/TRBV6-3; j_gene: TRBJ2-4; d_gene: TRBD2; abundance: NA; CDR3nt: TGTGCCAGCAGTTATGCTAGCGGGGGAGCCAAAAACATTCAGTACTTC; CDR3aa: CASSYASGGAKNIQYF